The present T cell receptor beta chain was sequenced within a study of CD8+CD57+ T cells in acquired aplastic anemia. About the study: DNA from sorted CD4+ and CD8+ cells averaged around 3 ug. Overall study findings and caveats: Comparison of patients with controls identified roughly 30 shared CD8+ CDR3 sequences.

The CDR3 consists of 13 residues. Germline V lookup: CDR1 ENHRY, CDR2 SYGVKD. Researchers used genomic DNA as the template to profile TCR beta VDJ and CDR3. One entry per CDR3 protein results from TCRdb running MiXCR on the reads. The sample has 65,000 to 85,000 distinct CDR3 sequences; 45% to 55% are singletons. On this clonotype: The antigen is not known. Mismatch with germline at one junction end may stem from a read error.

Sample: sorted CD4+, CD8+, or CD8+CD57+ T cells (not recorded which) from PBMCs. The V gene is TRBV10-3, the J gene TRBJ2-5; 7 positions agree with TRBD1. The clonotype was recovered from a human donor in good health, serving as a control. The CDR3 region has the DNA TGTGCCAGCAGTGAAGGGGGCGACCTCGACCAGTACTTC. It yields the protein CASSEGGDLDQYF.